The present TCR beta chain was sequenced within a study of T cell repertoires in cytomegalovirus infection. Study-wide background: It can be stated that public TCR beta signatures indicated CMV infection as well as a matching HLA type.

Whole-study findings and limits: Dominant in the ex vivo response were TCR beta clonotypes restricted by HLA-C and specific for CMV. Summed public TCR beta family frequency identified CMV carriers bearing the relevant HLA.

In its sample, this clonotype was seen many times. As yet, its antigen is unknown. TCRdb reprocessed the reads with MiXCR, giving one entry per CDR3 protein. Here the sample spans around 210,000 distinct CDR3 sequences, about 5.9% being singletons. The CDR3 sequence is 15 residues long. With 5 bases clipped from V and 5 bases from J, the junction kept 7 bases outside the gene matches. CDR1 is MNHEY and CDR2 is SVGEGT in the germline V gene. The TCR was taken from a human donor in good health (CMV status not recorded). Some clones in this sample may be carry-over from other donors' samples. The sequenced sample consisted of PBMCs. The chain links TRBV6-2 or TRBV6-3 to TRBJ2-2; 8 bases align to TRBD1. Written as DNA, the CDR3 is TGTGCCAGCAGTACCCGGGACAGGAGGACCGGGGAGCTGTTTTTT. Amino acid sequence: CASSTRDRRTGELFF.